The clone carrying this T cell receptor beta chain was counted ten times or more. From RNA transcripts, TCR beta CDR3 regions were amplified. When the TCR CDR3 underwent first-round RT-PCR, the HTBI primer set was used. From the multiplex PCR reads, TCRdb called clonotypes with MiXCR, one entry per CDR3 protein. The sample carries roughly 700,000 distinct CDR3 sequences, around 15% recorded once. Source material for PBMCs was over 8 ml fresh peripheral blood. This CDR3 has 13 amino acids. CDR1 and CDR2 (germline): SGHAT, FQNNGV. Trimming stripped 3 bases from V and 5 bases from J, with 7 bases between. This record comes from a study of T cells in Graves' hyperthyroidism and ophthalmopathy.

What was sequenced was blood. The origin of this receptor is a middle-aged man with Graves' hyperthyroidism. The chain uses TRBV11-2 and TRBJ2-2; unclear D gene. The CDR3 sequence is CASSFGWTGELFF. Written as DNA, the CDR3 is TGTGCCAGCAGCTTCGGGTGGACCGGGGAGCTGTTTTTT. The variable domain in full, completed from reference TRBV11-2 and TRBJ2-2, reads EAGVAQSPRYKIIEKRQSVAFWCNPISGHATLYWYQQILGQGPKLLIQFQNNGVVDDSQLPKDRFSAERLKGVDSTLKIQPAKLEDSAVYLCASSFGWTGELFFGEGSRLTVL.